Listed below are T cell receptor beta chains from one sample, sequenced in a study of beta chain features in type 1 diabetes. Sequencing was performed with immunoSEQ multiplex PCR; in TCRdb, only in-frame clones are kept and a portion is missing. Of 55,000 to 80,000 clones in the sample, approximately 50% are singletons; the top ten hold 0.55% to 0.8%. The sample comprised central memory CD4+ T cells from blood. The source is a man between 25 and 39 years old with type 1 diabetes. Both conserved end residues are part of each CDR3. The D gene is left open where the match is weak. Clone size is stated in some rows and not others, as once, few, many or a class when expanded.

TRBJ1-2,NA,medium-sized,TRBV4-1,TGCGCCAGCAGCCGGGACACAACTAACTATGGCTACACCTTC,CASSRDTTNYGYTF
TRBJ1-1,NA,NA,TRBV5-1,TGCGCCAGCAGCACGACAGAGAAGAACACTGAAGCTTTCTTT,CASSTTEKNTEAFF
TRBJ1-4,NA,NA,TRBV19,TGTGCCAGTAGTATCTGGGACACCGGTAATGAAAAACTGTTTTTT,CASSIWDTGNEKLFF
TRBJ2-7,TRBD2,NA,TRBV23-1,TGCGCCAGCAGTCAATCCACCCTTGGGCTAGCGGGACCCCAAGGAGAGCAGTACTTC,CASSQSTLGLAGPQGEQYF
TRBJ2-7,TRBD1,NA,TRBV11-2,TGTGCCAGCAGCTTGTACAGGGGCGCCTACGAGCAGTACTTC,CASSLYRGAYEQYF
TRBJ2-1,TRBD2,NA,TRBV11-2,TGTGCCAGCAGCCCCGACTCGACTAGCGGGAGGGCGAAGTTCTTC,CASSPDSTSGRAKFF
TRBJ2-5,TRBD2,few,TRBV4-2,TGTGCCAGCAGCCAGCGCGGGGGGCAGGGAGAGACCCAGTACTTC,CASSQRGGQGETQYF
TRBJ2-7,TRBD1,NA,TRBV13,TGTGCCAGCAGCCCTACCCCCGGGACAGGGAGATACGAGCAGTACTTC,CASSPTPGTGRYEQYF
TRBJ2-7,TRBD2,NA,TRBV25-1,TGTGCCAGCAGTGGCGGGCTAGCGGGAGATAGTAGGTCCTACGAGCAGTACTTC,CASSGGLAGDSRSYEQYF
TRBJ2-4,TRBD2,few,TRBV30,TGTGCCTGGAGGAGCGGGGGGGCTGGAAACATTCAGTACTTC,CAWRSGGAGNIQYF
TRBJ1-5,NA,NA,TRBV6-6,TGTGCCAGCAGCATCTATACGAACCAGCCCCAGCATTTT,CASSIYTNQPQHF
TRBJ2-3,TRBD2,NA,TRBV6-4,TGTGCCAGCAGTGACTCTAGCGGGGGGGCCACAGATACGCAGTATTTT,CASSDSSGGATDTQYF
TRBJ2-5,NA,NA,TRBV5-6,TGTGCCAGCAGCCGCTGGGGGGTTGGCCAAGAGACCCAGTACTTC,CASSRWGVGQETQYF
TRBJ2-3,TRBD1,NA,TRBV5-5,TGTGCCAGCAGCATAGGGACAGGGAATAGGGATACGCAGTATTTT,CASSIGTGNRDTQYF
TRBJ1-1,NA,NA,TRBV19,TGTGCCAGTAGTACCCAACAGGGTGCGGAAGCTTTCTTT,CASSTQQGAEAFF
TRBJ1-2,TRBD1,NA,TRBV7-2,TGTGCCAGCAGCCCCGACAGGGTCTATGGCTACACCTTC,CASSPDRVYGYTF
TRBJ2-1,TRBD1,few,TRBV18,TGTGCCAGCTCACCGGCAACAGGGGGGCAGAGCGGGGAGCAGTTCTTC,CASSPATGGQSGEQFF
TRBJ2-7,TRBD1,NA,TRBV6-5,TGTGCCAGCAGTTACCCCTCGGGACAGGGGGCGGCGGAGCAGTACTTC,CASSYPSGQGAAEQYF
TRBJ1-1,NA,NA,TRBV2,TGTGCCAGCAGTGAGGGAGGGCCAGAGGGAACTTTCTTT,CASSEGGPEGTFF
TRBJ2-3,NA,few,TRBV7-9,TGTGCCAGCAGCTTTCAGATAGATACGCAGTATTTT,CASSFQIDTQYF
TRBJ1-1,TRBD1,few,TRBV5-1,TGCGCCAGCAGCTTGCGGACAGGGAAGAACACTGAAGCTTTCTTT,CASSLRTGKNTEAFF
TRBJ2-5,TRBD2,few,TRBV5-1,TGCGCCAGCAGCTCGAGCGGGGTAGAGACCCAGTACTTC,CASSSSGVETQYF
TRBJ1-4,TRBD1,NA,TRBV5-1,TGCGCCAGCAGCCCGGGACAGGGGGTCAGTGAAAAACTGTTTTTT,CASSPGQGVSEKLFF
TRBJ2-1,NA,NA,TRBV4-2,TGTGCCAGCAGCCAAGCCAGTAGCGCCCGGGAGGAGCAGTTCTTC,CASSQASSAREEQFF
TRBJ2-1,TRBD2,few,TRBV7-2,TGTGCCAGCAGCTTAGGGGTCGCGGGGGTTGAGCAGTTCTTC,CASSLGVAGVEQFF
TRBJ2-3,TRBD1,NA,TRBV18,TGTGCCAGCTCATTCGGACAGGGGAAAGATACGCAGTATTTT,CASSFGQGKDTQYF
TRBJ2-1,NA,few,TRBV5-1,TGCGCCAGCAGCTTGGGACAGGTCATACCTTACAATGAGCAGTTCTTC,CASSLGQVIPYNEQFF
TRBJ2-1,TRBD1,few,TRBV30,TGTGCCTGGGGCGGCGGAGCTTTCCGGGACAGGGGGCGCGAGGGGTCCTACAATGAGCAGTTCTTC,CAWGGGAFRDRGREGSYNEQFF
TRBJ1-6,TRBD1,NA,TRBV18,TGTGCCAGCTCACCGGGGACAGGGAGTAATTCACCCCTCCACTTT,CASSPGTGSNSPLHF
TRBJ2-1,TRBD2,NA,TRBV13,TGTGCCAGCAGCCCTGGGAACGGGAGGGTTCCCTACAATGAGCAGTTCTTC,CASSPGNGRVPYNEQFF
TRBJ1-1,NA,NA,TRBV7-2,TGTGCCAGCAGCACGGGGAGGGGCACTGAAGCTTTCTTT,CASSTGRGTEAFF
TRBJ2-1,TRBD2,NA,TRBV11-1,TGTGCCAGCAGCTTGACGACTAGCGGGAGTTTTTACAATGAGCAGTTCTTC,CASSLTTSGSFYNEQFF
TRBJ2-2,TRBD1,few,TRBV6-1,TGTGCCAGCAGTGGGACAGGGGGATACCCCACCGGGGAGCTGTTTTTT,CASSGTGGYPTGELFF
TRBJ2-4,TRBD2,NA,TRBV10-3,TGTGCCATCAGTGAGTCGACAGCGGGAGGGCCCGTAGAAAACATTCAGTACTTC,CAISESTAGGPVENIQYF
TRBJ2-2,TRBD2,NA,TRBV6-6,TGTGCCAGCAGTCACCCGGGGGGGTCGAACACCGGGGAGCTGTTTTTT,CASSHPGGSNTGELFF
TRBJ2-3,NA,NA,TRBV7-9,TGTGCCAGCAGCGCCCGCCCTAGGCCAGATACGCAGTATTTT,CASSARPRPDTQYF
TRBJ2-7,NA,NA,TRBV10-3,TGTGCCATCAGAAGCGTTGTACCTTCCTACGAGCAGTACTTC,CAIRSVVPSYEQYF
TRBJ2-3,TRBD2,few,TRBV4-2,TGTGCCAGCAGCCACGGGACTAGCGCCACAGATACGCAGTATTTT,CASSHGTSATDTQYF
TRBJ1-6,TRBD1,NA,TRBV5-6,TGTGCCAGCAGCATCGATCGGGACAGGGAGGTTTCACCCCTCCACTTT,CASSIDRDREVSPLHF
TRBJ1-2,TRBD1,NA,TRBV18,TGTGCCAGCTCACCGGGACAGGAAAACTATGGCTACACCTTC,CASSPGQENYGYTF
TRBJ2-2,TRBD2,NA,TRBV30,TGTGCCTGGAGTGGGGGACTAGCGGGAGCGGGCACCGGGGAGCTGTTTTTT,CAWSGGLAGAGTGELFF
TRBJ2-1,TRBD2,few,TRBV11-2,TGTGCCAGCAGCGCAAGCGGGGATGGGTCCAATGAGCAGTTCTTC,CASSASGDGSNEQFF
TRBJ2-5,NA,NA,TRBV11-2,TGTACCAGCAGCCCCTCAAGGGGGGGCCGGGAGACCCAGTACTTC,CTSSPSRGGRETQYF
TRBJ2-2,TRBD2,NA,TRBV10-3,TGTGCCATCCGACTAGCAGGCACCGGGGAGCTGTTTTTT,CAIRLAGTGELFF
TRBJ1-2,NA,NA,TRBV29-1,TGCAGCGTTAGGAGGGGCGAATCGGCTAACTATGGCTACACCTTC,CSVRRGESANYGYTF
TRBJ1-4,NA,NA,TRBV5-1,TGCGCCAGCAGCCCCCAGGTGGGGGGAGAAAAACTGTTTTTT,CASSPQVGGEKLFF
TRBJ2-3,NA,once,TRBV19,TGTGCCAGTAGTACTTCAGCCACAGGGGATACGCAGTATTTT,CASSTSATGDTQYF
TRBJ1-5,TRBD1,NA,TRBV5-1,TGCGCCAGCAGCCCGGGACAGGGGGTTCAGCCCCAGCATTTT,CASSPGQGVQPQHF
TRBJ2-5,NA,NA,TRBV6-6,TGTGCCAGCAGGGGACACCGCTTAGAGACCCAGTACTTC,CASRGHRLETQYF
TRBJ2-4,TRBD1,NA,TRBV7-2,TGTGCCAGCAGCTCCTACAGGGGGCAAGGGCACATTCAGTACTTC,CASSSYRGQGHIQYF
TRBJ1-5,NA,NA,TRBV7-8,TGTGCCAGCAGCGCCCAGGGCCCCGGGCAGCCCCAGCATTTT,CASSAQGPGQPQHF
TRBJ1-2,NA,NA,TRBV6-1,TGTGCCAGCAGTGAAGCGTGGAGTTCGGATGGCTACACCTTC,CASSEAWSSDGYTF
TRBJ2-5,TRBD2,NA,TRBV5-4,TGTGCCAGCAGCCAGGGACTACACCAAGAGACCCAGTACTTC,CASSQGLHQETQYF
TRBJ1-2,NA,NA,TRBV7-2,TGTGCCAGCAGCCCCTGGGCGCGCGCCGATGGCTACACCTTC,CASSPWARADGYTF
TRBJ1-1,NA,NA,TRBV18,TGTGCCAGCTCACCATTGGGTACAGAGAACACTGAAGCTTTCTTT,CASSPLGTENTEAFF
TRBJ1-6,NA,NA,TRBV2,TGTGCCAGCAGTCCTCGGAGGGCGAATTCACCCCTCCACTTT,CASSPRRANSPLHF
TRBJ2-3,TRBD2,few,TRBV2,TGTGCCAGCAGTGTTAAGCGGGGGCCCACAGATACGCAGTATTTT,CASSVKRGPTDTQYF
TRBJ1-6,TRBD1,NA,TRBV19,TGTGCCAGTAGCACCTCAGGGGGCGTCTCCTATAATTCACCCCTCCACTTT,CASSTSGGVSYNSPLHF
TRBJ1-2,NA,NA,TRBV29-1,TGCAGCGTCGGCGGGGGGCCCTATGGCTACACCTTC,CSVGGGPYGYTF